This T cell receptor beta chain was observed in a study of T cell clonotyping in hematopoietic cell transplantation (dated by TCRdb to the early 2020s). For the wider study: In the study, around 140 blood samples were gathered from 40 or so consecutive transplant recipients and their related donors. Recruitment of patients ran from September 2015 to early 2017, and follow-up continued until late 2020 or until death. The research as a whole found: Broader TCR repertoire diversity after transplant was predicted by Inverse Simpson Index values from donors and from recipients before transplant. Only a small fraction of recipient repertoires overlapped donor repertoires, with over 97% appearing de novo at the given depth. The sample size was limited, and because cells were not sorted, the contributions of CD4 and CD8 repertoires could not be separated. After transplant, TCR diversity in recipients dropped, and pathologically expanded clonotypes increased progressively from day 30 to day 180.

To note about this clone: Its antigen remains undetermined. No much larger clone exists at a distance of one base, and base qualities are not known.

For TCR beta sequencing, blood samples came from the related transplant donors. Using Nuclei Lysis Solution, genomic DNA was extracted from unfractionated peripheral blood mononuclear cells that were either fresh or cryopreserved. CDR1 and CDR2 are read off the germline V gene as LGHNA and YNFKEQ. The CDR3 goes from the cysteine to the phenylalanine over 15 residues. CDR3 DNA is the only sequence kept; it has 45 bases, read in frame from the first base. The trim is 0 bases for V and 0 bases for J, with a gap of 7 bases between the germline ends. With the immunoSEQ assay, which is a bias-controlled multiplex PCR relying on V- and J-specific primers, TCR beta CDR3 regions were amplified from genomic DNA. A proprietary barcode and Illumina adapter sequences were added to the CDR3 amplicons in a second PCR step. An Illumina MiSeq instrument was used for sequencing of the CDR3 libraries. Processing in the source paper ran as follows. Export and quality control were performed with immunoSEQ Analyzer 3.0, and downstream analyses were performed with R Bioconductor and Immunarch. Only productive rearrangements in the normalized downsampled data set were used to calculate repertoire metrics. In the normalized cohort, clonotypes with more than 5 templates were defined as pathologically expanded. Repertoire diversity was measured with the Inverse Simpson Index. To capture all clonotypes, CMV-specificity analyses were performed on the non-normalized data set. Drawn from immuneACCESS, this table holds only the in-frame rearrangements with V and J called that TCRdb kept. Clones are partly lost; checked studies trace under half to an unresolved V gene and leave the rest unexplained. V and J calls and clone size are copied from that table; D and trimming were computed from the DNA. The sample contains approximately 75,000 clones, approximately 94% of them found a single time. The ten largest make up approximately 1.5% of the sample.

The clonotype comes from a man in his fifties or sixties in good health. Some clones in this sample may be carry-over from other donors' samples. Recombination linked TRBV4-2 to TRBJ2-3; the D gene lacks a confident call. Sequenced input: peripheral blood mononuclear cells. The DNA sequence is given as TGTGCCAGCAGCCAAGAGGAGCAGAGCACAGATACGCAGTATTTT. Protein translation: CASSQEEQSTDTQYF.